The following is a T cell receptor beta chain sequence with its context. What it binds is not known. Compared with germline, one end of the junction differs, possibly owing to a read error. The CDR3 is made up of 12 amino acids. Per the germline V gene, CDR1 is MNHEY and CDR2 is SMNVEV (reference sequence). The sample comes from a study of early stage breast cancer tumors. General study findings and limits: Tumors had about 2.6-fold higher T cell density than normal breast. In about 85% of the 16 patients, blood comparison separated tumor from normal breast.

Sequencing used immunoSEQ multiplex PCR; TCRdb keeps in-frame clones, though not all of them. The sample records 25,000 to 30,000 clones, approximately 84% being singletons. Sample: blood. The rearrangement uses TRBV27 and TRBJ2-5; tentatively, D is TRBD2 (5 bases). The clonotype was recovered from a person aged 50-59 years with breast cancer. The CDR3 sequence: CASSSPDWELHF. The CDR3 region has the DNA TGTGCCAGCAGTTCTCCCGACTGGGAGTTGCACTTC.